The rows below give T cell receptor beta chains drawn from one sample of a study of prognosis after radiotherapy for stage I lung cancer. TCRdb itself ran the multiplex PCR reads through MiXCR, one entry per CDR3 protein. The top ten clones hold just under 9.5% of a sample with 50,000 or so distinct CDR3 sequences, less than 35% of them seen once. The source was PBMCs, collected before or after stereotactic body radiation therapy (not recorded which). Receptors were obtained from a donor over 45 with non-small cell lung cancer. Each CDR3 is given without its conserved first and last residue. Each record gives: V gene, clone size, CDR3 protein. The size of a clone is reported for some rows only, either as once, few or many, or as a class for expanded clones.

TRBV19,NA,ASSGTAVGTDTQY
TRBV15,many,ATSRDYRDNSGNTIY
TRBV11-2,NA,ASSFLHPVWTDTQY
TRBV18,many,ASSPGQWGTEAF
TRBV12-3/TRBV12-4,many,ASRGQGSQPQH
TRBV19,many,ASNSQAGQGDQPQH
TRBV15,many,ATSRDRLTVGNTIY
TRBV11-2,many,ASSFGRGNTIY
TRBV14,many,ASSATLIWGTDTQY
TRBV7-9,NA,ASSRTGASEQF
TRBV4-2,many,ASSQGLAGRGSSGANVLT
TRBV12-3/TRBV12-4,NA,SSSFGGRLGELF
TRBV20-1,many,SANLGDTQY
TRBV7-2,many,ASSLGAASFNTGELF
TRBV7-3,NA,ASSLGLAGLWEQF
TRBV20-1,many,SAIDRLGRNEQF
TRBV4-2,NA,ASIQTRRSSGANVLT
TRBV28,NA,ASSSNENPEQY
TRBV12-3/TRBV12-4,NA,ASGRLGAFTGELF
TRBV15,NA,VTSRGPGHGDNQPQH
TRBV19,many,ASSIGLTQY
TRBV7-2,many,ASSFNGQETQY
TRBV6-2/TRBV6-3,many,ASSNDRGSYNEQF